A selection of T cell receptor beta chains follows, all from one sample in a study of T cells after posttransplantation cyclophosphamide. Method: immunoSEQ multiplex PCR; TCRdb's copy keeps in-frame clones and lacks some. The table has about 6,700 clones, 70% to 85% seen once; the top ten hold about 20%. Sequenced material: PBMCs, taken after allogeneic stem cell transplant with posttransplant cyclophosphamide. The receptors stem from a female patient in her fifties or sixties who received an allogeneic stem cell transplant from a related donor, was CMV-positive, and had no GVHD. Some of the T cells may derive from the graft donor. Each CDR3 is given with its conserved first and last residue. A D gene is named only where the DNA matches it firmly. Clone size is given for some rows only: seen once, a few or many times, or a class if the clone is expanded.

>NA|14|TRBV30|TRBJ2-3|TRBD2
TGTGCCTGGAGTGAAGTGGGAGGGGTGGATACGCAGTATTTT
CAWSEVGGVDTQYF
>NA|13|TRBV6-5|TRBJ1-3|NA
TGTGCCAGCAGCGACAGCTCTGGAAACACCATATATTTT
CASSDSSGNTIYF
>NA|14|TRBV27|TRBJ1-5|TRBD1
TGTGCCAGCCGCTCGACAGGGGGCGATCAGCCCCAGCATTTT
CASRSTGGDQPQHF
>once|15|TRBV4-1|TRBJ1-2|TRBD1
TGCGCCAGCAGCCGCCAGGGACAGGCGAACTATGGCTACACCTTC
CASSRQGQANYGYTF
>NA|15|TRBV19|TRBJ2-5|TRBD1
TGTGCCAGTAGTAACCGGGACAGGATACAAGAGACCCAGTACTTC
CASSNRDRIQETQYF
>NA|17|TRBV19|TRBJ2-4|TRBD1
TGTGCCAGTAGTAGCTACAGGGGGCTTGGGGCCAAAAACATTCAGTACTTC
CASSSYRGLGAKNIQYF
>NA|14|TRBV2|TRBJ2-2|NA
TGTGCCAGCAGTGAAACAGCGAACACCGGGGAGCTGTTTTTT
CASSETANTGELFF
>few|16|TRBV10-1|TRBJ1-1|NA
TGCGCCAGCAGTGACGATTCTGACAGAGTAGCCACTGAAGCTTTCTTT
CASSDDSDRVATEAFF
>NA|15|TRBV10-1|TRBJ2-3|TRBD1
TGCGCCAGCAGCGAAGGACAGGGCTCCCAAGATACGCAGTATTTT
CASSEGQGSQDTQYF
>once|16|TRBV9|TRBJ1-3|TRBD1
TGTGCCAGCAGCGTAGGTGGGACAGGGGCTGGAAACACCATATATTTT
CASSVGGTGAGNTIYF
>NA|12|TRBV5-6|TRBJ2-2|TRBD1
TGTGCCAGCAGGGGGACAGCCGGGGAGCTGTTTTTT
CASRGTAGELFF
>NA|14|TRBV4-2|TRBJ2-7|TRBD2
TGTGCCAGCAGTGTAGCGGGAGGGCCTTACGAGCAGTACTTC
CASSVAGGPYEQYF
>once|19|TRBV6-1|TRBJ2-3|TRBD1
TGTGCCAGCAGTGATGAAAAAAGGGACAGTCCTCCTAGCACAGATACGCAGTATTTT
CASSDEKRDSPPSTDTQYF
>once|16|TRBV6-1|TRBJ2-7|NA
TGTGCCAGCAGTGAGCCCGGGACACCTCAGGCCTACGAGCAGTACTTC
CASSEPGTPQAYEQYF
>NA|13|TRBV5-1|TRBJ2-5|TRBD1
TGCGCCAGCAGCACAGGGGACCAAGAGACCCAGTACTTC
CASSTGDQETQYF
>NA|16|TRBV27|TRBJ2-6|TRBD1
TGTGCCAGCAGTTATAGGACAGGGGGCGCGGTAAGGGTCCTGACTTTC
CASSYRTGGAVRVLTF
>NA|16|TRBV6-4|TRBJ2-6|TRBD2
TGTGCCACCTGGAAGGCGGGAGAGGCTGGGGCCAACGTCCTGACTTTC
CATWKAGEAGANVLTF
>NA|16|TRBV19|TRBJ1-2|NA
TGTGCCACCGAGAGCCCCTGGGAGAGCTCTAACTATGGCTACACCTTC
CATESPWESSNYGYTF
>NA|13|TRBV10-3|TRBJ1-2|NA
TGTGCCATCAGTGAGTCGCCGGACTATGGCTACACCTTC
CAISESPDYGYTF
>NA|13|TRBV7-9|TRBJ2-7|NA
TGTGCCAGCAGCCCCGAGGCTAGCTACGAGCAGTACTTC
CASSPEASYEQYF
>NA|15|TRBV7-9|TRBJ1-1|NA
TGTGCCAGCAGCTCCACAAGTCTTATGAACACTGAAGCTTTCTTT
CASSSTSLMNTEAFF
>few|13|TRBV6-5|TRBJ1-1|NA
TGTGCCAGCAGGCTACAGGGGAACACTGAAGCTTTCTTT
CASRLQGNTEAFF
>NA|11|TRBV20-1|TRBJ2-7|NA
TGCGGCTCAGGGCTTGGCTACGAGCAGTACTTC
CGSGLGYEQYF
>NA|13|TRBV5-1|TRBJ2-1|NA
TGCGCCAGCAGCTTACTCGGCTACAATGAGCAGTTCTTC
CASSLLGYNEQFF
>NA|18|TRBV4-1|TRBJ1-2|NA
TGCGCCAGCAGCCAAGAGCGTCAGATAGCCTTAGCTAACTATGGCTACACCTTC
CASSQERQIALANYGYTF
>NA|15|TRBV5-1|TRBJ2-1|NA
TGCGCCAGCAGCTTGGCCAGGAACAGCTACAATGAGCAGTTCTTC
CASSLARNSYNEQFF
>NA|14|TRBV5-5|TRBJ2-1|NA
TGTGCCAGCAGCTTATTTGCGACTTACAATGAGCAGTTCTTC
CASSLFATYNEQFF
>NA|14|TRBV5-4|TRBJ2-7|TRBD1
TGTGCCAGCAGCTTAGTAGGACAGGGCTACGAGCAGTACTTC
CASSLVGQGYEQYF
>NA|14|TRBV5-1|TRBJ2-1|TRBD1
TGCGCCAGCAGCCTGAGGACAGGGGAGAATGAGCAGTTCTTC
CASSLRTGENEQFF
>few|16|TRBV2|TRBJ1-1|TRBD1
TGTGCCAGCAGGGGAACCGGGACAGCGGGGAACACTGAAGCTTTCTTT
CASRGTGTAGNTEAFF
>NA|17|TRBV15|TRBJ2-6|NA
TGTGCCACCAGCAGACCCTTACAGAGCTCTGGGGCCAACGTCCTGACTTTC
CATSRPLQSSGANVLTF
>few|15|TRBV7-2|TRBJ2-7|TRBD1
TGTGCCAGCAGCTTCGGACAGGGGGCCTTCTACGAGCAGTACTTC
CASSFGQGAFYEQYF
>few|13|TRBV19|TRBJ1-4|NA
TGTGCCAGTAGAATTTATTCTAATGAAAAACTGTTTTTT
CASRIYSNEKLFF
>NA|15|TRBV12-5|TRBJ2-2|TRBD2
TGTGCTAGTGGTTTGTGGGCGGGAGGGGCCGGGGAGCTGTTTTTT
CASGLWAGGAGELFF
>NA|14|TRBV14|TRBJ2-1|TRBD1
TGTGCCAGCAGCCCGGGACAGGGGTACAATGAGCAGTTCTTC
CASSPGQGYNEQFF
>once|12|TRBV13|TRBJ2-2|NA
TGTGCCAGCAGCGGTGGAGACGGGGAGCTGTTTTTT
CASSGGDGELFF
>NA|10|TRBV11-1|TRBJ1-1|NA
TGTGCCAGCGGCGGGGACGAGAGTTTCTTT
CASGGDESFF
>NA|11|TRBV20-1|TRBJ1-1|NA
TGCAGTGCTGGCCACAGGGCTGAAGCTTTCTTT
CSAGHRAEAFF
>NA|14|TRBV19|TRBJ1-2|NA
TGTGCCAGTAGAGGGGGGGAAGATAACTATGGCTACACCTTC
CASRGGEDNYGYTF
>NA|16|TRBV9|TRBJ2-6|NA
TGTGCCAGCAGCGTAGTCGGGTTCTCTGGGGCCAACGTCCTGACTTTC
CASSVVGFSGANVLTF
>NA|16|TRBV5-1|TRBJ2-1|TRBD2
TGCGCCAGCAGCTTAGCGGGGGGGCTGATGGCGAATGAGCAGTTCTTC
CASSLAGGLMANEQFF
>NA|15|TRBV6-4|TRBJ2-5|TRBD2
TGTGCCAGCAGTGTGAGCGGGGGGGCCGGAGAGACCCAGTACTTC
CASSVSGGAGETQYF
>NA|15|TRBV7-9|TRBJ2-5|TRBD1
TGTGCCAGCAGCTCGACAGGGACGTGGGGAGAGACCCAGTACTTC
CASSSTGTWGETQYF
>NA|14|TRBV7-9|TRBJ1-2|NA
TGTGCCAGCAGCTTAGTCGGGGGAAACTATGGCTACACCTTC
CASSLVGGNYGYTF
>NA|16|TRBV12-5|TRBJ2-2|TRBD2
TGTGCTAGTGGTTTGGATGGACTAGCGGGAGCCGGGGAGCTGTTTTTT
CASGLDGLAGAGELFF
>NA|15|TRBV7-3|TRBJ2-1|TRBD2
TGTGCCAGCAGCTTAAGTGCTAGCGGATACAATGAGCAGTTCTTC
CASSLSASGYNEQFF
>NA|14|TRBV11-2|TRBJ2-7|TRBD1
TGTGCCAGCAGCTTGGTGGGACAGTCCTACGAGCAGTACTTC
CASSLVGQSYEQYF
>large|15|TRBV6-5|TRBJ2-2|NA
TGTGCCAGCAGCCTCGGACAAGCGGGCACCGGGGAGCTGTTTTTT
CASSLGQAGTGELFF
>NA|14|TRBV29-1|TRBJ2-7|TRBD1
TGCAGCGTGGCTGGGGGGACAGGGGGGTTCGAGCAGTACTTC
CSVAGGTGGFEQYF
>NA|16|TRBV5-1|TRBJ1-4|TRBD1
TGCGCCAGCAGCCTAGGGACAGTGTCAACTAATGAAAAACTGTTTTTT
CASSLGTVSTNEKLFF
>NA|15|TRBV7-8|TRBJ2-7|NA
TGTGCCAGCAGTTATAAGCGGGTGGGTTTTCACGAGCAGTACTTC
CASSYKRVGFHEQYF
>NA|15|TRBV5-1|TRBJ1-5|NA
TGCGCCAGCAGCGCCGGAGAGGGAGGCAATCAGCCCCAGCATTTT
CASSAGEGGNQPQHF
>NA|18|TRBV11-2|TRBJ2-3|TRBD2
TGTGCCAGCAGCTTAGAACCGGGGACTAGCGGGGCGGCAGATACGCAGTATTTT
CASSLEPGTSGAADTQYF
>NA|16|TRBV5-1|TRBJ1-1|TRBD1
TGCGCCAGCAGCTTTGATTCCGGGACAGGGAACACTGAAGCTTTCTTT
CASSFDSGTGNTEAFF
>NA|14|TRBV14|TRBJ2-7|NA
TGTGCCAGCAGCCAAGATATTCGATCGGGGGAGCAGTACTTC
CASSQDIRSGEQYF
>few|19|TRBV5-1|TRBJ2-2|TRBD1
TGCGCCAGCAGCTCGTCGATCCCTCAACAGGGGGCCGGCACCGGGGAGCTGTTTTTT
CASSSSIPQQGAGTGELFF
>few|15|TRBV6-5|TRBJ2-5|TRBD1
TGTGCCAGCAGTTACACACAGGGGGCTCGGGAGACCCAGTACTTC
CASSYTQGARETQYF
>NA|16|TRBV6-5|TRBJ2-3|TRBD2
TGTGCCAGCAGTTACTCGCGGTCTAGCGGGAGTCTGGCGCAGTATTTT
CASSYSRSSGSLAQYF
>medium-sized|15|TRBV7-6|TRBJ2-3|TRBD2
TGTGCCAGCAGCCCCATAGCGGGGGAAGTAGATACGCAGTATTTT
CASSPIAGEVDTQYF